A single sample is the source of the 23 T cell receptor beta chains below, sequenced in a study of T cell clones after liver transplantation. The table came from immunoSEQ multiplex PCR; TCRdb's copy has only in-frame clones and leaves some out. The repertoire holds tens of thousands of clones, with approximately 77% as singletons. Sequences were derived from CD4+ T cells from blood, sampled at the 22-month timepoint. These receptor sequences come from a human patient who received a liver transplant. Some T cells may originate from the graft donor.

A few counts support this clone. The chain has TRBV6-1 and TRBJ1-1; tentative D call: TRBD1 (5 bases). This CDR3 spans 12 amino acids. Trimming left V 7 bases short and J 4 bases short, with 10 bases between. Germline loops: CDR1 MNHNS, CDR2 SASEGT. The CDR3 coding sequence is TGTGCCAGCAACCCTGGGGGCACTGAAGCTTTCTTT. Protein sequence: CASNPGGTEAFF.

This clone was counted a single time. The V gene is TRBV5-8, the J gene TRBJ1-5; tentative D call: TRBD1 (5 bases). The V gene lost 4 bases and the J gene lost 7 bases, with 21 bases spanning the gap. This CDR3 spans 16 amino acids. From germline, CDR1 is SGHTS and CDR2 YDEGEE. CDR3: CASSPDLRGVGQPQHF. CDR3 nucleotides: TGTGCCAGCAGCCCGGATCTTAGAGGGGTGGGCCAGCCCCAGCATTTT.

This clone was observed a few times. The chain uses TRBV11-2 and TRBJ1-2, with D possibly TRBD1 on 6 matching bases. This CDR3 is 15 amino acids long. Germline loops: CDR1 SGHAT, CDR2 FQNNGV. V was trimmed by 0 bases and J by 7 bases, leaving 15 bases between them. The CDR3: CASSLDNRVGSGYTF. In DNA, the CDR3 is TGTGCCAGCAGCTTAGATAACAGGGTGGGATCTGGCTACACCTTC.

This clone was found a few times. This sequence joins TRBV20-1 and TRBJ1-2; D unclear. Trimming stripped 4 bases from V and 4 bases from J, with 7 bases between. In germline, CDR1 is DFQATT, CDR2 SNEGSKA (reference sequence). CDR3 length: 11 amino acids. The CDR3 region has the DNA TGCAGTGCTACTCCGGCCTATGGCTACACCTTC. Translation: CSATPAYGYTF.

This clone showed up many times. V usage is TRBV19 and J usage is TRBJ1-3; no firm D call. There are 13 residues in the CDR3. Germline CDR1 is LNHDA and CDR2 is SQIVND (reference sequence). Deletions cut 7 bases from V and 0 bases from J, with 7 bases between. The CDR3 loop is CASTEVSGNTIYF. The DNA for the CDR3 is TGTGCCAGTACGGAGGTCTCTGGAAACACCATATATTTT.

This sequence joins TRBV2 and TRBJ2-7, with 12 bases fitting TRBD2. After removal of 6 bases from V and 1 base from J, the junction contained 4 bases not matched to a gene. The germline CDR1 and CDR2 sequences are SNHLY and FYNNEI. This CDR3 spans 15 amino acids. The CDR3 sequence: CASRIGLAGSYEQYF. The DNA for the CDR3 is TGTGCCAGCAGGATCGGACTAGCGGGGTCCTACGAGCAGTACTTC.

This chain connects TRBV10-3 to TRBJ1-2; no firm D call. Per the germline V gene, CDR1 is ENHRY and CDR2 is SYGVKD. The CDR3 totals 15 residues. Deletions cut 3 bases from V and 3 bases from J, with 14 bases between. The CDR3 here is CAISDSVPSHYGYTF. CDR3 coding DNA: TGTGCCATCAGTGACTCTGTTCCTTCCCACTATGGCTACACCTTC.

The chain is built from TRBV19 and TRBJ1-5; 8 bases align to TRBD1. Germline assignment: CDR1 LNHDA and CDR2 SQIVND (reference sequence). V dropped 5 bases and J dropped 7; count of bases not matched to a gene: 1. The CDR3 is 12 residues long. CDR3 region: CASSGQGQPQHF. CDR3 DNA sequence: TGTGCCAGTAGTGGACAGGGACAGCCCCAGCATTTT.

The CDR3 loop is CASSEDGRYTF. The CDR3 DNA reads TGTGCCAGCAGTGAAGACGGGCGCTACACCTTC. The chain is built from TRBV2 and TRBJ1-2; D gene ambiguous. CDR1 and CDR2 (germline): SNHLY, FYNNEI. The V and J ends lost 1 base and 9 bases respectively, with 6 bases between them. The CDR3 loop spans 11 amino acids.

The CDR3 loop reads CASSRRDRVHSPLHF. Written as DNA, the CDR3 is TGTGCCAGCAGCCGACGAGACAGGGTCCACTCACCCCTCCACTTT. The chain couples TRBV14 to TRBJ1-6; 7 bases are a match to TRBD1. Germline values: CDR1 SGHDN, CDR2 FVKESK. V was pared by 4 bases and J by 10 bases, with 10 bases of the junction left unmatched. The CDR3 has 15 residues.

The chain couples TRBV6-1 to TRBJ2-7, with TRBD1 as a possible D gene (5 bases). CDR3 length equals 14 residues. Trimming took 4 bases from V and 1 from J, leaving 11 bases between them. Per germline, CDR1 MNHNS and CDR2 SASEGT. The CDR3 reads CASSAQGYSYEQYF. CDR3 DNA: TGTGCCAGCAGTGCGCAGGGTTATTCCTACGAGCAGTACTTC.

The CDR3 DNA is TGTGCCAGCAGCTTAGATAGCTTTGAAGCTTTCTTT. Its protein product is CASSLDSFEAFF. The chain carries TRBV7-9 and TRBJ1-1; D remains unclear. Germline values: CDR1 SEHNR, CDR2 FQNEAQ (reference sequence). The V end lost 1 base, the J end lost 7 bases, and 7 bases lay between the germline ends. CDR3 length: 12 residues.

The chain carries TRBV28 and TRBJ2-1; tentatively, D is TRBD2 (6 bases). The length of the CDR3 is 12 residues. Between the trimmed V and J ends, which lost 6 bases and 10 bases, there was a span of 13 bases. The germline V gene encodes CDR1 MDHEN and CDR2 SYDVKM. The CDR3 is CASRVTSSEQFF. Written as DNA, the CDR3 is TGTGCCAGCAGGGTAACTAGCAGCGAGCAGTTCTTC.

The gene calls are TRBV10-3 and TRBJ1-2; 9 positions match TRBD1. Germline CDR1 reads ENHRY; CDR2 reads SYGVKD. V was pared by 8 bases and J by 4 bases, with 5 bases of the junction left unmatched. This CDR3 region has 13 residues. The chain's CDR3 is CAIGQGPGYGYTF. As DNA, the CDR3 is TGTGCCATCGGACAGGGGCCGGGCTATGGCTACACCTTC.

This sequence joins TRBV28 and TRBJ2-7, with 9 bases that match TRBD1. The CDR3 runs 13 residues. Losses at the gene ends were 10 bases for V and 6 bases for J; bases not matched to a gene: 10. In germline, CDR1 is MDHEN, CDR2 SYDVKM. The CDR3 DNA is TGTGCCACCAATCCGGGACAGGGAGCCGAGCAGTACTTC. Translation gives CATNPGQGAEQYF.

The chain combines TRBV5-1 with TRBJ2-3; D is undetermined. Looked up from germline, CDR1 is SGHRS and CDR2 is YFSETQ. This CDR3 has 16 residues. Trimming took 0 bases from V and 0 from J, leaving 11 bases between them. The CDR3 DNA follows: TGCGCCAGCAGCTTGGCCGGATGGGGAAGCACAGATACGCAGTATTTT. This sequence encodes CASSLAGWGSTDTQYF.

The CDR3 spells CASRHNSGGNQPQHF. Written as DNA, the CDR3 is TGTGCCAGCAGACACAATTCAGGGGGAAATCAGCCCCAGCATTTT. The V and J genes are TRBV6-6 and TRBJ1-5, with 7 bases fitting TRBD1. V gave up 6 bases and J gave up 4 bases; unmatched junction bases: 9. Germline CDR1 and CDR2: MNHNY and SVGAGI (reference sequence). The CDR3 is 15 residues long.

To note about this clone: The sample holds other DNA sequences that translate to the same CDR3. CDR3 protein: CASSSAGGYNEQFF. CDR3 sequence (DNA): TGTGCCAGCAGTTCAGCGGGGGGCTACAATGAGCAGTTCTTC. The V gene is TRBV11-3, the J gene TRBJ2-1; 9 positions match TRBD2. Trimming at V came to 6 bases and at J to 3 bases, leaving 3 bases not matched to a gene. Germline CDR1 SGHNT, CDR2 YENEEA. CDR3 size: 14 residues.

This sequence joins TRBV6-5 and TRBJ2-7; D possibly corresponds to TRBD1 (7 bases). Trimming took off 8 bases at V and 1 base at J, with 18 bases between the two ends. The length of the CDR3 is 15 residues. Germline V gene data show CDR1 as MNHEY and CDR2 as SVGAGI. CDR3 nucleotides: TGTGCCAGCTACGGGAGACAGGGATATTCCTACGAGCAGTACTTC. Translating it yields CASYGRQGYSYEQYF.

The gene calls are TRBV7-9 and TRBJ2-7; D is perhaps TRBD1 (6 bases). Trimming shortened V by 5 bases and J by 3 bases, and 14 bases separated the two germline ends. CDR1 is SEHNR and CDR2 is FQNEAQ in the germline V gene (reference sequence). The CDR3 is 14 amino acids. The CDR3 sequence: CASSQSGTNYEQYF. The CDR3 nucleotides are TGTGCCAGCAGCCAGAGTGGGACAAACTACGAGCAGTACTTC.

Only a few counts were recorded for this clone. J is TRBJ2-7 and V is TRBV11-2; TRBD1 agrees at 8 bases. CDR3 length equals 14 residues. Unmatched junction bases numbered 5, after V lost 4 bases and J lost 3 bases. From germline, CDR1 is SGHAT and CDR2 FQNNGV. CDR3 amino acids: CASSSGQDYYEQYF. In DNA form, the CDR3 reads TGTGCCAGCAGCTCGGGACAGGATTACTACGAGCAGTACTTC.

This clone turned up a few times. DNA for the CDR3: TGTGCCAGCAGCCCCTTGACAGGCACAGATACGCAGTATTTT. This sequence encodes CASSPLTGTDTQYF. V is TRBV7-9 and J is TRBJ2-3; D is possibly TRBD1 (5 bases). Per the germline V gene, CDR1 is SEHNR and CDR2 is FQNEAQ (reference sequence). CDR3 size: 14 residues. With 5 bases removed from V and 1 base from J, the gap between germline ends came to 10 bases.

This clone was observed a single time. The chain uses TRBV30 and TRBJ2-2; D call uncertain. The CDR3 is 12 residues long. Trimming removed 8 bases from V and 1 base from J, with 8 bases in between. Germline V CDR1 and CDR2: GTSNPN, SVGIG (reference sequence). The CDR3 DNA sequence: TGTGCCACAAAACTGAACACCGGGGAGCTGTTTTTT. Its translation: CATKLNTGELFF.